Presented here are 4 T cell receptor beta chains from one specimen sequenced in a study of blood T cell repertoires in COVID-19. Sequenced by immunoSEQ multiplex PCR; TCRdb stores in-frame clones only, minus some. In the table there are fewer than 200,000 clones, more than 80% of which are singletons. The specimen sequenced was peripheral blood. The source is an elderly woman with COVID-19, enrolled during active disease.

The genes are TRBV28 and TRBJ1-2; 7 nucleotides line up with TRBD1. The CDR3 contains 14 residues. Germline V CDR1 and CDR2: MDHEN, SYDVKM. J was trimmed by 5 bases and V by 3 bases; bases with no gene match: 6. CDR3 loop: CASSLGTVVYGYTF. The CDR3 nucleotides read TGTGCCAGCAGTTTGGGGACAGTCGTATATGGCTACACCTTC.

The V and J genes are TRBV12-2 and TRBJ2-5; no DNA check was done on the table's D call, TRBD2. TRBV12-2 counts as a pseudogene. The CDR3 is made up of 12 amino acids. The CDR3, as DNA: TGTGCAAGTCGCCTCGCGATGGAGACCCAGTACTTC. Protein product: CASRLAMETQYF.

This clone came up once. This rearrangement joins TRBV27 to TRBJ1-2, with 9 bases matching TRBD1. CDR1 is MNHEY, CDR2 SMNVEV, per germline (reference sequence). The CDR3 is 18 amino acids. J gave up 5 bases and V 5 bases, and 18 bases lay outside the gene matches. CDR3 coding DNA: TGTGCCAGCAGTACACGTCTGCTTTACAGGGGGCACTTGTATGGCTACACCTTC. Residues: CASSTRLLYRGHLYGYTF.

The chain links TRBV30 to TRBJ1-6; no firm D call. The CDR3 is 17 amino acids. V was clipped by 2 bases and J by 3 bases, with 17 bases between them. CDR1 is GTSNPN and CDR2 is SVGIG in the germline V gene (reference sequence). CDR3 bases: TGTGCCTGGAGTCCCTTTTCCTTGAGCTACTATAATTCACCCCTCCACTTT. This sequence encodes CAWSPFSLSYYNSPLHF.